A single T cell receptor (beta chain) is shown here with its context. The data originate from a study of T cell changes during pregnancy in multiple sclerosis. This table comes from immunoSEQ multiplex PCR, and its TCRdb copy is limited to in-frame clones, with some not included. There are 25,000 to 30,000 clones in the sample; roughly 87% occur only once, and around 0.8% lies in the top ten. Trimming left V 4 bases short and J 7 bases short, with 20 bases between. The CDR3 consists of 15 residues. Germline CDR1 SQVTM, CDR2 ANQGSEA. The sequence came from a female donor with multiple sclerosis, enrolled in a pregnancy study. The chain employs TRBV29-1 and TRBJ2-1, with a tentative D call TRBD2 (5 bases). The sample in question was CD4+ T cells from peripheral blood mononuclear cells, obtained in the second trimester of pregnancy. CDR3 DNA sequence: TGCAGCGTTGTTTGGTCCCGGGGTCGAGCGAATGAGCAGTTCTTC. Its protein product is CSVVWSRGRANEQFF.